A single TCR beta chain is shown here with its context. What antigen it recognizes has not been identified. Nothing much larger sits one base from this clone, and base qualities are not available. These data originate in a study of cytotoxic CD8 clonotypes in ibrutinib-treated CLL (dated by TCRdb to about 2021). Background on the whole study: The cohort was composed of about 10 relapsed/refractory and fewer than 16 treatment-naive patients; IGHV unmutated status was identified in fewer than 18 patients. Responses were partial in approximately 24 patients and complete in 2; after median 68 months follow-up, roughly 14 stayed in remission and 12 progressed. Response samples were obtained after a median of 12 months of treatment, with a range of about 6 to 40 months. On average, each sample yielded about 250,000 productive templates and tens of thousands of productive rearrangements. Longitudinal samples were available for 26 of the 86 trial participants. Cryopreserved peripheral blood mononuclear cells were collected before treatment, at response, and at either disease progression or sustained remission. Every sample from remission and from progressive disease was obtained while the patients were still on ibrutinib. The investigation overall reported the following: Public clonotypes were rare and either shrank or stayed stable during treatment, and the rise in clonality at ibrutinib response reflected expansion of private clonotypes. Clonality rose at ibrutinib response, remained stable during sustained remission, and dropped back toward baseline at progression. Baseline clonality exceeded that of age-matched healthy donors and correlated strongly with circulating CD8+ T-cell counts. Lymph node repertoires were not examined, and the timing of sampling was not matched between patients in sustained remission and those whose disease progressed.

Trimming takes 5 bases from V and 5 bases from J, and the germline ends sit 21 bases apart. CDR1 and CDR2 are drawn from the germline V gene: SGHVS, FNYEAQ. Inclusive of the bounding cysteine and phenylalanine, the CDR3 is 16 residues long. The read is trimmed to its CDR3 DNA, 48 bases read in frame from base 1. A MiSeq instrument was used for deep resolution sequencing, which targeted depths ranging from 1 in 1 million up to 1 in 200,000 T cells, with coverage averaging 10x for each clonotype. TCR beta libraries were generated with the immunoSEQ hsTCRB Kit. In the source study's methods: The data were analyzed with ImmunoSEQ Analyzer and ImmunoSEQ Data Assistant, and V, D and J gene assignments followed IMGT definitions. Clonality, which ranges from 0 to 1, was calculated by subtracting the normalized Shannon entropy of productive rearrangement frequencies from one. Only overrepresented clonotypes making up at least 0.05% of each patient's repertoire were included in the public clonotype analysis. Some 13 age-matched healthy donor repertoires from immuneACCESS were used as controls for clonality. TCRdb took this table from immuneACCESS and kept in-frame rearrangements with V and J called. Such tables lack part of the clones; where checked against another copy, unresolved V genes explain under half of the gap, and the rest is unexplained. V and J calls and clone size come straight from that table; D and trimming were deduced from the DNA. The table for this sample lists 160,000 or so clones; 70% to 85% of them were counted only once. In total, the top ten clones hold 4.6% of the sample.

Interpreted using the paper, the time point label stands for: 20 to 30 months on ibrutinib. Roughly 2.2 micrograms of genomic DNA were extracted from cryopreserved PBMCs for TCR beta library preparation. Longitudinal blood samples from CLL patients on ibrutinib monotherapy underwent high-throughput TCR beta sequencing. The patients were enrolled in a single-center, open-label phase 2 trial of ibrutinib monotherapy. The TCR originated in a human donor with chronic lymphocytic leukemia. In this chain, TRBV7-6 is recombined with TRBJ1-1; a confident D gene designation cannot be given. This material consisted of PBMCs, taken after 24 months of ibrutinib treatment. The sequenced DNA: TGTGCCAGCAGCCCCGTTCTGTCTGGTAGAGGGACTGAAGCTTTCTTT. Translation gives CASSPVLSGRGTEAFF.